These T cell receptor beta chains were read from a single sample in a study of cytotoxic CD8 clonotypes in ibrutinib-treated CLL. TCRdb keeps only in-frame clones here, not all; method: immunoSEQ multiplex PCR. The sample consists of under 75,000 clones, over 60% of them appearing once. Sequencing used PBMCs, obtained after 12 months of ibrutinib treatment. The source is a human donor with chronic lymphocytic leukemia. The CDR3 runs from the conserved cysteine through the conserved F or W. The D gene is left open where the match is weak. Rows may omit the clone size; those that give it use once, few, many or a size class.

J | D | size | V | CDR3 | DNA
TRBJ2-6 | - | many | TRBV7-2 | CASSSVATSGANVLTF | TGTGCCAGCAGCTCCGTGGCCACCTCTGGGGCCAACGTCCTGACTTTC
TRBJ2-1 | - | - | TRBV9 | CASSDRDGDNEQFF | TGTGCCAGCAGCGACCGGGACGGAGACAATGAGCAGTTCTTC
TRBJ1-5 | TRBD1 | - | TRBV11-2 | CASSSKWQGAGDQPQHF | TGTGCCAGCAGCTCTAAATGGCAGGGGGCAGGAGATCAGCCCCAGCATTTT
TRBJ2-1 | TRBD1 | - | TRBV5-1 | CASSSGGQGWSNEQFF | TGCGCCAGCAGCTCCGGAGGACAGGGGTGGTCCAATGAGCAGTTCTTC
TRBJ2-7 | - | few | TRBV27 | CASSPGPYRGQYEQYF | TGTGCCAGCAGTCCTGGCCCCTACAGAGGCCAATACGAGCAGTACTTC
TRBJ1-1 | - | - | TRBV7-9 | CASSLYNEAFF | TGTGCCAGCAGCCTATACAATGAGGCTTTCTTT
TRBJ1-2 | TRBD1 | - | TRBV5-4 | CASSLVGQANYGYTF | TGTGCCAGCAGCTTGGTGGGACAGGCTAACTATGGCTACACCTTC
TRBJ2-3 | - | - | TRBV5-1 | CASDRDGTSTDTQYF | TGCGCCAGCGACCGGGACGGCACTAGCACAGATACGCAGTATTTT
TRBJ2-7 | - | - | TRBV7-9 | CASSLALGITSYEQYF | TGTGCCAGCAGCTTAGCGCTTGGCATAACCTCCTACGAGCAGTACTTC
TRBJ2-7 | TRBD1 | - | TRBV27 | CASSSLRTGTGSYEQYF | TGTGCCAGCAGTTCCCTCCGGACCGGGACAGGGTCCTACGAGCAGTACTTC
TRBJ2-7 | - | - | TRBV6-5 | CASSYSESSYEQYF | TGTGCCAGCAGTTACTCGGAAAGCTCCTACGAGCAGTACTTC
TRBJ2-7 | TRBD2 | few | TRBV6-5 | CASSYSSSGDYEQYF | TGTGCCAGCAGTTACAGTTCTAGCGGAGACTACGAGCAGTACTTC
TRBJ2-7 | TRBD2 | few | TRBV6-1 | CASSEGLAGVDEQYF | TGTGCCAGCAGTGAGGGACTAGCGGGAGTCGACGAGCAGTACTTC
TRBJ2-2 | - | - | TRBV2 | CASSDPPTANTGELFF | TGTGCCAGCAGCGACCCGCCGACAGCGAACACCGGGGAGCTGTTTTTT
TRBJ2-2 | TRBD2 | - | TRBV28 | CASSFETSGKGRPGELFF | TGTGCCAGCAGTTTTGAAACTAGCGGGAAAGGCCGCCCCGGGGAGCTGTTTTTT
TRBJ1-5 | - | - | TRBV2 | CASFPGGFDSNQPQHF | TGTGCCAGCTTCCCCGGGGGATTCGATAGCAATCAGCCCCAGCATTTT
TRBJ1-1 | - | - | TRBV5-4 | CASSLPPMNTEAFF | TGTGCCAGCAGCTTGCCCCCCATGAACACTGAAGCTTTCTTT
TRBJ2-1 | - | once | TRBV4-1 | CASSQEAVSEQFF | TGCGCCAGCAGCCAAGAAGCAGTCAGTGAGCAGTTCTTC
TRBJ2-5 | - | - | TRBV4-3 | CASSQDRGREETQYF | TGCGCCAGCAGCCAAGATCGGGGCAGAGAAGAGACCCAGTACTTC
TRBJ2-1 | - | - | TRBV2 | CASTLTGPLGDEQFF | TGTGCCAGCACCTTAACGGGACCCCTCGGGGATGAGCAGTTCTTC
TRBJ2-7 | - | - | TRBV5-1 | CASSLRNQGTYEQYF | TGCGCCAGCAGCTTGAGAAACCAGGGCACCTACGAGCAGTACTTC
TRBJ2-4 | - | - | TRBV5-4 | CASSLSGLAKNIQYF | TGTGCCAGCAGCTTATCGGGACTAGCCAAAAACATTCAGTACTTC
TRBJ2-7 | - | - | TRBV29-1 | CSVEKAGTETYEQYF | TGCAGCGTTGAAAAAGCTGGGACTGAAACCTACGAGCAGTACTTC
TRBJ2-5 | TRBD1 | many | TRBV5-1 | CASSLVGQGYQETQYF | TGCGCCAGCAGCTTGGTGGGACAGGGGTACCAAGAGACCCAGTACTTC
TRBJ1-2 | - | - | TRBV14 | CASSPDANYGYTF | TGTGCCAGCAGCCCGGACGCCAACTATGGCTACACCTTC
TRBJ2-7 | TRBD1 | - | TRBV13 | CASSVARGPTYEQYF | TGTGCCAGCAGCGTAGCGAGGGGGCCAACCTACGAGCAGTACTTC
TRBJ2-1 | - | - | TRBV11-2 | CASSLDLPVREQFF | TGTGCCAGCAGCTTAGACTTGCCGGTCCGCGAGCAGTTCTTC
TRBJ2-6 | - | - | TRBV7-9 | CASSPLGAGANVLTF | TGTGCCAGCAGCCCCCTGGGGGCAGGGGCCAACGTCCTGACTTTC